The clone carrying this T cell receptor beta chain was seen a few times. Antigen unknown. The data were taken from a study of beta chain features in type 1 diabetes. In the study overall: Patients looked much like healthy donors when it came to age, gender and cell yields.

The sequenced template was cDNA made from the entire isolated RNA. The protocol was immunoSEQ multiplex PCR, while the TCRdb copy is restricted to in-frame clones and leaves out a portion. Counted here are some 900,000 clones, 17% occurring once; the ten biggest clones make up 0.023%. Study results and caveats: VDJ junctions sequenced from type 1 diabetes patients showed fewer insertions and more deletions.

This CDR3 spans 19 amino acids. The V gene end was trimmed by 1 base and the J gene end by 2 bases; junction bases not matched to a gene: 15. Per the germline V gene, CDR1 is SEHNR and CDR2 is FQNEAQ (reference sequence). CD45RO/CCR7/CD25/CD127/CD95/CD27 sorting isolated CD4+ naive, central memory, regulatory and stem cell-like memory cells. The TCR originated in a woman under 30 in good health. Sequenced sample: naive CD4+ T cells from blood. The chain employs TRBV7-9 and TRBJ2-3, with 7 bases that match TRBD1. The CDR3 coding sequence is TGTGCCAGCAGCTTAGAGGGGTATTTGACAGGGTGGACCACAGATACGCAGTATTTT. Residues: CASSLEGYLTGWTTDTQYF.